This T cell receptor (beta chain) originates from a study of early T cells in non-severe SARS-CoV-2 infection. About the study: The chains were unpaired, and the sequenced material was bulk RNA from unsorted whole blood. Whole-study results and caveats: Private and CD4 specificities were missed by VDJdb matching, skewed to anti-spike CD8.

Attached unique molecular identifiers marked individual cDNA molecules. A single record per CDR3 protein comes from TCRdb applying MiXCR to the 5' RACE reads. The sample shows about 69,000 distinct CDR3 sequences, roughly 4.8% of them seen only once. The V gene's germline CDR1 is MNHEY and CDR2 SVGAGI. This CDR3 is built from 15 residues. Between the trimmed V and J ends, which lost 0 bases and 3 bases, there was a span of 11 bases. In this sample, this clonotype turned up a few times. Its antigen is unknown. This material consisted of whole blood, taken at baseline. This TCR came from an adult who was a healthcare worker with PCR-confirmed SARS-CoV-2 infection or an uninfected control (not recorded which). The donor label of this sample is uncertain. This chain uses TRBV6-5 with TRBJ1-2; weak D call: TRBD1 (6 bases). The CDR3 loop reads CASSYSQGTYYGYTF. Written as DNA, the CDR3 is TGTGCCAGCAGTTACTCACAGGGAACCTACTATGGCTACACCTTC.